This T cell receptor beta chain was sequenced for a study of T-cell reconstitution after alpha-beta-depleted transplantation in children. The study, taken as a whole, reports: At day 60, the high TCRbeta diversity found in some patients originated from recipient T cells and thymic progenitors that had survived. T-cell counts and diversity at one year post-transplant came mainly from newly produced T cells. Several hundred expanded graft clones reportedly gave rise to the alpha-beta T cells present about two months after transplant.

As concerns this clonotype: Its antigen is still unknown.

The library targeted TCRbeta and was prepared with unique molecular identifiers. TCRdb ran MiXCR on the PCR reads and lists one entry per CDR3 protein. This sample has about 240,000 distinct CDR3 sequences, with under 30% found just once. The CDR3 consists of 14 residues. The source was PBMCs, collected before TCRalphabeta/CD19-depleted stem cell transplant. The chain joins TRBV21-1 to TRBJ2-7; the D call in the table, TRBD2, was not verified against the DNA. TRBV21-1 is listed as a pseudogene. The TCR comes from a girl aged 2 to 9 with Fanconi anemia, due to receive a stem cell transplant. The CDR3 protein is CASSKGATHYEQYF. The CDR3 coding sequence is TGTGCCAGCAGCAAAGGGGCCACCCACTACGAGCAGTACTTC.